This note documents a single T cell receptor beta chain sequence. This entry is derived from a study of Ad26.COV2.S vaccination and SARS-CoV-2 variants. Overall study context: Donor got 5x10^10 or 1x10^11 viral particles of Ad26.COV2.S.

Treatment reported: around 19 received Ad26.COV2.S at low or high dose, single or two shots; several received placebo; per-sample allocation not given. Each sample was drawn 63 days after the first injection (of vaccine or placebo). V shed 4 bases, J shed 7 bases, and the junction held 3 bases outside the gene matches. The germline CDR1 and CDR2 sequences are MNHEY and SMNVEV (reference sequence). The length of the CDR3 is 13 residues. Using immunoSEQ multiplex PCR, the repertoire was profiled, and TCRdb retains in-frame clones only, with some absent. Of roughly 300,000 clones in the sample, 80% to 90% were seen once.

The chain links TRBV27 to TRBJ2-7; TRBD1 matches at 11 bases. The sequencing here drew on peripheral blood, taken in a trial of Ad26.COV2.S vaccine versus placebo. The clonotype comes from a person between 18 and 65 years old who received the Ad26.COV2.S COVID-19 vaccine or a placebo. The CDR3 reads CASSWDRGGEQYF. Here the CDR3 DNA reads TGTGCCAGCAGTTGGGACAGGGGGGGGGAGCAGTACTTC.